This TCR beta chain was found in a study of T-cell memory formation after mild COVID-19. Study-wide background: TCR clusters mostly belonged to single donors. Study findings and constraints: Shrinking CD4+ clones were chiefly CM and EM; CD8+ ones were chiefly EMRA.

Constant-segment primers and 5'RACE yielded cDNA libraries for TCR alpha and TCR beta, each carrying sample barcodes and UMIs. TCRdb ran MiXCR on the 5' RACE reads and lists one entry per CDR3 protein. The sample lists more than 25,000 distinct CDR3 sequences, roughly 7.4% occurring once. Germline CDR1 is SGHTA and CDR2 is FQGTGA. V was pared by 5 bases and J by 4 bases, with 13 bases of the junction left unmatched. The CDR3 loop spans 17 amino acids. At least ten counts were recorded for this clonotype. Its specificity is not known. Source material: PBMCs or a T cell subset sorted from them (not recorded which). The source is an adult woman who had mild COVID-19 (a few samples of this study predate the infection). Cell type and time point are not known. The genes are TRBV7-3 and TRBJ2-2; 7 nucleotides agree with TRBD2. CDR3 in DNA: TGTGCCAGCAGCCCCGGGGCGGGGGTGGAGACCACCGGGGAGCTGTTTTTT. Translation gives CASSPGAGVETTGELFF.